This section outlines one T cell receptor (beta chain) sequence together with its context. Its antigen is unknown. Measured with immunoSEQ multiplex PCR; TCRdb has only the in-frame clones, and not every one. The sample records some 120,000 clones, 85% to 90% being singletons. Germline lookup yields CDR1 SGHKS and CDR2 YYEKEE (reference sequence). The CDR3 length is 16 residues. V was trimmed by 0 bases and J by 0 bases, leaving 9 bases between them. The record originates from a study of T cell responses to AZD1222 COVID-19 vaccine. Study information: Samples with a second dose at about 4 or about 12 weeks were pooled together.

Study results and limitations: With dominance at 160-218 and 743-854, vaccine-associated CD4 TCRs spanned spike. Elevations in Spike-specific TCR breadth and depth followed administration of two AZD1222 doses. At baseline, seropositivity was found in only five or six AZD1222 recipients.

Sequenced here: peripheral blood, sampled on day 0 of AZD1222 vaccination. The source is an adult in good health. The rearrangement joins TRBV5-5 to TRBJ2-2; D is perhaps TRBD1 (5 bases). The DNA for the CDR3 is TGTGCCAGCAGCTTGGAGCCAGGGACGAACACCGGGGAGCTGTTTTTT. Translation: CASSLEPGTNTGELFF. Combining the CDR3 with reference TRBV5-5 and TRBJ2-2 gives the whole variable domain DAGVTQSPTHLIKTRGQQVTLRCSPISGHKSVSWYQQVLGQGPQFIFQYYEKEERGRGNFPDRFSARQFPNYSSELNVNALLLGDSALYLCASSLEPGTNTGELFFGEGSRLTVL.